Listed below are T cell receptor beta chains from one sample, sequenced in a study of T-cell reconstitution after alpha-beta-depleted transplantation in children. From the PCR reads, TCRdb called clonotypes with MiXCR, one entry per CDR3 protein. The data show a few hundred thousand distinct CDR3 sequences, about 9.4% seen once. The specimen was PBMCs from the stem cell graft donor, collected from the stem cell graft. Receptors originate from a human donor who donated a stem cell graft to a child with acute lymphoblastic leukemia. The conserved cysteine and the conserved F or W are not part of the CDR3 here. The D gene is left open where the match is weak.

d_gene	j_gene	v_gene	CDR3aa
TRBD1	TRBJ2-5	TRBV5-1	ASSSGQQETQY
NA	TRBJ2-3	TRBV18	ASSPVYTDTQY
NA	TRBJ1-1	TRBV2	ASSVTPAPTEAF
NA	TRBJ1-3	TRBV20-1	SARDPSAGGYSGNTIY
TRBD1	TRBJ1-2	TRBV5-6	ASSSTRDRLLGGYGYT
TRBD1	TRBJ1-1	TRBV7-3	ASSEWDRGMNTEAF
TRBD2	TRBJ2-5	TRBV5-3	ASSMRLAGPGTQY
TRBD2	TRBJ2-1	TRBV27	ASSGGLPIQYEQF
NA	TRBJ1-2	TRBV11-2	ASRRPGRFYGYT
NA	TRBJ2-5	TRBV27	ASSAWGGETQY
NA	TRBJ2-5	TRBV7-2	ASSPPGSQETQY
TRBD1	TRBJ2-7	TRBV9	ASSPAPGQGHEQY
NA	TRBJ2-3	TRBV4-2	ASSPGTLNTDTQY
NA	TRBJ1-1	TRBV12-3/TRBV12-4	ASSPGWNTEAF
TRBD1	TRBJ2-5	TRBV7-8	ASSLTTQGAAETQY
NA	TRBJ2-7	TRBV3-1	ASSQVSAYEQY
NA	TRBJ1-4	TRBV5-1	ASSPGLANEKLF
TRBD2	TRBJ2-5	TRBV11-1	ASSPAGLAGALGETEY
TRBD1	TRBJ1-3	TRBV4-3	ASSHSEGASGNTIY
TRBD1	TRBJ2-1	TRBV5-1	ASSLVGTGVNEQF
NA	TRBJ2-1	TRBV7-7	ASSFLRDGKQF
NA	TRBJ2-7	TRBV11-2	ASSFVGVGHEQY
NA	TRBJ1-1	TRBV15	ATSRDFVTVNTEAF
NA	TRBJ2-4	TRBV20-1	SARKGWQTNPKNIQY
TRBD2	TRBJ2-2	TRBV6-1	ASRILAGKVGELF
NA	TRBJ2-1	TRBV20-1	SATSLSSYNEQF
NA	TRBJ2-7	TRBV29-1	SVAHGNYEQY
NA	TRBJ2-7	TRBV7-9	ASSPWTGLLEQY
NA	TRBJ2-6	TRBV7-9	ASSPGAGANVLT
NA	TRBJ2-2	TRBV9	ASSVVSVPWTGELF
TRBD1	TRBJ2-7	TRBV10-3	AITAGTGVREQY
NA	TRBJ2-5	TRBV7-9	ASSRGLGQETQY
TRBD2	TRBJ2-4	TRBV11-1	ASTHTPGLAGVAKNIQY
NA	TRBJ2-7	TRBV20-1	SARTHTRYEQY
NA	TRBJ2-7	TRBV14	ASSLGYRSYEQY
NA	TRBJ1-1	TRBV25-1	ASSDRQSINTEAF
TRBD2	TRBJ2-2	TRBV9	ASSPSGRIGTGELF
TRBD2	TRBJ2-3	TRBV29-1	SELAASTDTQY
TRBD2	TRBJ2-2	TRBV7-2	ASSLVIAGGTGELF
NA	TRBJ2-1	TRBV12-3/TRBV12-4	ASSPPWGDNNEQF
NA	TRBJ1-2	TRBV15	ATSEGSFYGYT
TRBD2	TRBJ2-3	TRBV7-3	ASSDGLLAGDTQY
TRBD1	TRBJ2-2	TRBV5-1	ASSPRTGGWGGELF
TRBD1	TRBJ1-2	TRBV24-1	ATRDRGYGYT
TRBD2	TRBJ2-2	TRBV11-2	ASSPGFGRVGTGELF
NA	TRBJ2-3	TRBV7-2	ASSSGYLVKDTQY
NA	TRBJ2-2	TRBV7-9	ASSVGLGNVPGELF
TRBD2	TRBJ2-1	TRBV10-3	AISGEAGDDEQF
NA	TRBJ1-6	TRBV27	ASSFDSNSPLH
TRBD1	TRBJ1-6	TRBV12-3/TRBV12-4	ASSDPTGPNSPLH
TRBD1	TRBJ1-2	TRBV5-1	ASSLAWRVTGSGGYT
TRBD1	TRBJ1-5	TRBV11-1	ASSLWGDRTPGNQPQH
NA	TRBJ2-3	TRBV10-3	AISVSTDTQY